The 18 T cell receptor beta chains listed next were all sequenced from one sample in a study of PD-1 blockade in classical Hodgkin lymphoma. The repertoire was sequenced with immunoSEQ multiplex PCR; TCRdb's copy has only in-frame clones and lacks some. The sample lists more than 20,000 clones, about 80% seen once, with 6% to 6.5% in the top ten. Time point meaning: cycle 4 day 1 (C4D1), after less than 7 weeks of nivolumab. The patients all showed relapse after autologous stem cell transplantation, while their brentuximab vedotin exposure varied. Here the sequenced sample was peripheral blood mononuclear cells (PBMCs), taken before the fourth cycle of nivolumab. The receptor set was obtained from a human donor with classical Hodgkin lymphoma.

The rearrangement links TRBV30 to TRBJ2-1, with D perhaps given as TRBD1 or TRBD2 (5 bases each). V lost 1 base, J lost 1 base, and 20 bases lay in between. This CDR3 spans 18 amino acids. Germline V gene sequence: CDR1 GTSNPN, CDR2 SVGIG (reference sequence). Here the CDR3 reads CAWSGPLTGEGSYNEQFF. The CDR3 nucleotides read TGTGCCTGGAGTGGCCCCCTTACAGGCGAGGGTTCCTACAATGAGCAGTTCTTC.

The gene calls are TRBV28 and TRBJ2-7; 7 bases align to TRBD1. The V gene's germline CDR1 is MDHEN and CDR2 SYDVKM. This CDR3 is 14 amino acids long. The ends lost 6 bases at V and 4 bases at J; junction bases unmatched: 9. DNA for the CDR3: TGTGCCAGCAGCCCTTGGGACAGCGATTACGAGCAGTACTTC. Amino acid sequence: CASSPWDSDYEQYF.

In its sample, this clone was seen once. J is TRBJ1-1 and V is TRBV2; unclear D gene. V was clipped by 6 bases and J by 5 bases, with 16 bases between them. Germline V lookup: CDR1 SNHLY, CDR2 FYNNEI. The CDR3 is made up of 14 amino acids. Here the CDR3 reads CASSGEYGGTEAFF. In nucleotides, the CDR3 is TGTGCCAGCAGCGGGGAATATGGAGGGACTGAAGCTTTCTTT. Together with reference TRBV2 and TRBJ1-1, the CDR3 gives the full variable domain: EPEVTQTPSHQVTQMGQEVILRCVPISNHLYFYWYRQILGQKVEFLVSFYNNEISEKSEIFDDQFSVERPDGSNFTLKIRSTKLEDSAMYFCASSGEYGGTEAFFGQGTRLTVV.

The V gene is TRBV5-5, the J gene TRBJ2-1; 8 bases are shared with TRBD2. V was clipped by 1 base and J by 4 bases; unmatched bases: 10. In germline, CDR1 is SGHKS, CDR2 YYEKEE (reference sequence). This CDR3 region has 17 residues. CDR3 loop: CASSLLAGGLSYNEQFF. The DNA for the CDR3 is TGTGCCAGCAGCTTGCTCGCGGGGGGCCTGTCTTACAATGAGCAGTTCTTC.

The V call is TRBV2, the J call TRBJ2-7; 11 bases fit TRBD1. CDR1 is SNHLY and CDR2 is FYNNEI in the germline V gene. The CDR3 is 16 residues long. V shed 2 bases, J shed 0 bases, and the junction held 3 bases outside the gene matches. The CDR3 here is CASSETGTGGSYEQYF. The CDR3 DNA reads as TGTGCCAGCAGTGAAACCGGGACAGGGGGCTCCTACGAGCAGTACTTC.

V is TRBV28 and J is TRBJ1-2; unclear D gene. The CDR3 sequence is 13 residues long. Germline V gene lookup returns CDR1 MDHEN and CDR2 SYDVKM. V was clipped by 6 bases and J by 4 bases, with 12 bases between them. The CDR3 protein is CASRAGVRYGYTF. CDR3 sequence (DNA): TGTGCCAGCAGGGCGGGAGTCCGCTATGGCTACACCTTC.

This sequence joins TRBV2 and TRBJ1-1; 7 bases match TRBD1. This CDR3 comprises 16 residues. Trimming took 0 bases from V and 3 from J; bases not matched to a gene: 7. CDR1 and CDR2 from the germline V gene are SNHLY and FYNNEI. As DNA, the CDR3 is TGTGCCAGCAGTGAAGCGCGGTGGGACAGTCACACTGAAGCTTTCTTT. Translated, it gives CASSEARWDSHTEAFF.

The V gene is TRBV15, the J gene TRBJ1-2; D gene ambiguous. The CDR3 is 15 amino acids. V was cut by 1 base and J by 4 bases, with 13 bases left in between. Germline V gene lookup returns CDR1 LNHNV and CDR2 YYDKDF (reference sequence). The CDR3 reads CATSRVNLLSYGYTF. As DNA, the CDR3 is TGTGCCACCAGCAGAGTCAACCTTTTATCCTATGGCTACACCTTC.

This clone showed up just a few times. The rearrangement uses TRBV27 and TRBJ2-3, with 12 bases lining up with TRBD2. Germline CDR1 and CDR2: MNHEY and SMNVEV (reference sequence). The length of the CDR3 is 18 residues. V lost 7 bases and J lost 0; bases outside the gene matches: 11. DNA for the CDR3: TGTGCCAGCAACGTGGGTCTAGCGGGAGGGCGGAGCACAGATACGCAGTATTTT. It codes for CASNVGLAGGRSTDTQYF.

This chain links TRBV9 with TRBJ2-1; TRBD1 agrees at 10 bases. The V segment lost 4 bases and the J segment 2 bases; nucleotides outside the gene matches: 3. This CDR3 has 15 amino acids. Germline CDR1 SGDLS, CDR2 YYNGEE. The CDR3 spells CASSPGQGAYNEQFF. The CDR3 coding sequence is TGTGCCAGCAGCCCTGGACAGGGGGCCTACAATGAGCAGTTCTTC.

This clone has a handful of counts. CDR3 region: CASNPALPTDTQYF. Here the CDR3 DNA reads TGTGCCAGCAATCCGGCACTCCCTACAGATACGCAGTATTTT. The rearrangement joins TRBV27 to TRBJ2-3; no clear D gene. Deletions cut 7 bases from V and 3 bases from J, with 14 bases between. The CDR3 runs 14 residues. The germline CDR1 and CDR2 sequences are MNHEY and SMNVEV (reference sequence).

The genes are TRBV6-5 and TRBJ1-1; D remains ambiguous. Germline-derived CDR1 and CDR2 are MNHEY and SVGAGI. CDR3 size: 11 residues. V dropped 7 bases and J dropped 4 bases, with 7 bases sitting between them. The CDR3 region has the DNA TGTGCCAGCAACACACCCACTGAAGCTTTCTTT. Translation gives CASNTPTEAFF.

This rearrangement joins TRBV6-6 to TRBJ1-1, with 8 bases aligning to TRBD1. Germline trimming cut 6 bases from V and 2 bases from J; bases unmatched to any gene: 8. The length of the CDR3 is 15 residues. Germline V gives CDR1 MNHNY, CDR2 SVGAGI (reference sequence). The CDR3 bases are TGTGCCAGCAGCTTACGAGGGACAGGAAACACTGAAGCTTTCTTT. Residues: CASSLRGTGNTEAFF.

The CDR3 DNA reads as TGTGCCAGCGGTACCACAGGGGGCATTAGTGAAAAACTGTTTTTT. Encoded protein: CASGTTGGISEKLFF. The chain recombines TRBV28 with TRBJ1-4; 9 bases align to TRBD1. CDR1 MDHEN and CDR2 SYDVKM come from the germline V gene. The V and J ends lost 8 bases and 7 bases, in that order; junction bases with no gene match: 11. The CDR3 contains 15 residues.

This clone was recorded only once. This sequence joins TRBV30 and TRBJ2-3; no reliable D call. V shed 0 bases and J shed 5 bases, with 15 bases lying between them. The CDR3 has 15 amino acids. CDR1 and CDR2 (germline): GTSNPN, SVGIG (reference sequence). The CDR3 nucleotides read TGTGCCTGGAGTGTAGGACCCATTCGAAGAGATACGCAGTATTTT. It codes for CAWSVGPIRRDTQYF.

V and J are TRBV9 and TRBJ1-2, with D unresolved. Germline loops: CDR1 SGDLS, CDR2 YYNGEE. The CDR3 consists of 13 residues. The germline V and J ends were trimmed by 4 bases and 6 bases, with 13 bases remaining between them. CDR3 nucleotide sequence: TGTGCCAGCAGCAGGTCCGGTGGGAATGGCTACACCTTC. Translation: CASSRSGGNGYTF.

This chain joins TRBV27 and TRBJ2-7, with 9 bases aligning to TRBD1. The CDR3 loop spans 15 amino acids. V trimming: 3 bases; J trimming: 1 base; junction bases outside the gene matches: 4. The germline CDR1 and CDR2 sequences are MNHEY and SMNVEV (reference sequence). DNA for the CDR3: TGTGCCAGCAGTTTGACAGGGGGGCTTTCCTACGAGCAGTACTTC. It encodes CASSLTGGLSYEQYF.

This clone was detected a few times. The J gene is TRBJ1-1, the V gene TRBV5-4; 9 bases are a match to TRBD1. Per the germline V gene, CDR1 is SGHNT and CDR2 is YYREEE (reference sequence). The V and J ends lost 6 bases and 7 bases, in that order; junction bases with no gene match: 13. The CDR3 is 15 amino acids. In DNA form, the CDR3 reads TGTGCCAGCAACCCGGATACAGGGGGCGCTAATGAAGCTTTCTTT. This gives the protein CASNPDTGGANEAFF. Full variable domain (remainder filled in from reference TRBV5-4 and TRBJ1-1): ETGVTQSPTHLIKTRGQQVTLRCSSQSGHNTVSWYQQALGQGPQFIFQYYREEENGRGNFPPRFSGLQFPNYSSELNVNALELDDSALYLCASNPDTGGANEAFFGQGTRLTVV.